This record looks at one TCR beta chain sequence and its context. This sample stems from a study of blood T cell repertoires in COVID-19. Background on the study: The study drew acute and convalescent COVID-19 samples from the United States, Italy and Spain.

Using immunoSEQ multiplex PCR, the repertoire was profiled, and TCRdb retains in-frame clones only, with some absent. The table records about 70,000 clones, about three quarters of them present only once. Germline CDR1 MDHEN, CDR2 SYDVKM. CDR3 length: 12 residues. Trimming cost V 10 bases and J 7 bases; bases outside gene matches: 9. Sequences were obtained from peripheral blood. The source of this sequence is a human donor in a cohort sampled during active COVID-19. This chain joins TRBV28 and TRBJ1-2; 7 bases are shared with TRBD1. The CDR3 sequence: CAIEQGRAGYTF. In DNA form, the CDR3 reads TGTGCCATAGAACAGGGGCGGGCTGGCTACACCTTC.